This entry lists 9 T cell receptor beta chains sequenced from one sample in a study of beta chain features in type 1 diabetes (dated 2018 in TCRdb). Libraries came from the immunoSEQ multiplex PCR assay. The High Capacity cDNA Reverse Transcription Kit was used to reverse transcribe all of the isolated RNA, meaning that expressed TCRB transcripts were what got sequenced. This is the immuneACCESS table as TCRdb keeps it, with only in-frame sequences that have V and J called. A part of the clones is gone; compared with another copy, unresolved V genes explain less than half, and the rest is unexplained. Counted in this sample were roughly 400,000 clones; over 13% of them appeared once. Approximately 0.02% of the sample comes from the top ten. Sequencing was performed on naive CD4+ T cells from blood. The cell subset or site label, read with the paper, signifies: true naive CD4+ T cells. These receptors all come from a woman under 30 in good health.

The V gene is TRBV19, the J gene TRBJ1-1, with a possible D match to TRBD1 (6 bases). CDR3 length: 14 amino acids. Trimming took off 7 bases at V and 1 base at J, with 13 bases between the two ends. Germline CDR1 reads LNHDA; CDR2 reads SQIVND (reference sequence). The CDR3 DNA reads TGTGCCAGTACCGTGAGGACAGAGAACACTGAAGCTTTCTTT. Translating gives CASTVRTENTEAFF.

This clone was counted between two and nine times. The chain is built from TRBV7-2 and TRBJ2-3, with D maybe TRBD2 (5 bases). The V gene lost 6 bases and the J gene lost 0 bases, with 10 bases spanning the gap. Per germline, CDR1 SGHTA and CDR2 FQGNSA. The CDR3 loop spans 14 amino acids. The CDR3 DNA is TGTGCCAGCAGAGATAAGCGGAGCACAGATACGCAGTATTTT. As protein: CASRDKRSTDTQYF.

J is TRBJ1-1 and V is TRBV11-1; D uncertain. Trimming removed 1 base from V and 7 bases from J, with 7 bases in between. This CDR3 contains 12 residues. The V gene's germline CDR1 is SGHAT and CDR2 FQDESV (reference sequence). The CDR3 nucleotides read TGTGCCAGCAGCTTAGGGCGGGATGAAGCTTTCTTT. This codes for CASSLGRDEAFF.

This clone was counted between two and nine times. CDR3 DNA sequence: TGTGCCAGCAGTGAAGCGCGGCTAGCGCCCAACAATGAGCAGTTCTTC. The encoded protein is CASSEARLAPNNEQFF. The rearrangement uses TRBV6-1 and TRBJ2-1; perhaps TRBD2 as D (6 bases). Trimming removed 0 bases at V and 5 bases at J, with 14 bases between. This CDR3 is 16 amino acids long. The V gene's germline CDR1 is MNHNS and CDR2 SASEGT.

The chain combines TRBV29-1 with TRBJ2-3, with 7 positions matching TRBD2. With 4 bases clipped from V and 2 bases from J, the junction kept 3 bases outside the gene matches. The germline V gene encodes CDR1 SQVTM and CDR2 ANQGSEA. CDR3 length: 13 amino acids. CDR3 in amino acids: CSVAAGATDTQYF. The CDR3 DNA is TGCAGCGTTGCCGCGGGAGCCACAGATACGCAGTATTTT.

This clone was counted a few times. This chain connects TRBV5-1 to TRBJ1-1; the D is unclear. V dropped 0 bases and J dropped 0 bases, with 12 bases sitting between them. CDR3 size: 16 residues. CDR1 SGHRS and CDR2 YFSETQ come from the germline V gene. The CDR3 DNA reads as TGCGCCAGCAGCTTGGAGTTCGCGGTCTTGAACACTGAAGCTTTCTTT. As protein: CASSLEFAVLNTEAFF.

This chain joins TRBV7-9 and TRBJ2-7, with D maybe TRBD2 (6 bases). This CDR3 contains 15 residues. Germline V gene data show CDR1 as SEHNR and CDR2 as FQNEAQ (reference sequence). V was pared by 1 base and J by 6 bases, with 16 bases between. CDR3 sequence: CASSLGPSVGSEQYF. The CDR3 nucleotides read TGTGCCAGCAGCTTAGGCCCTAGCGTCGGGAGCGAGCAGTACTTC.

A word on this clone: At the DNA level, this CDR3 is encoded by other sequences in the same sample as well. V and J are TRBV28 and TRBJ1-5, with 8 positions matching TRBD1. The CDR3 consists of 13 residues. Losses at the gene ends were 8 bases for V and 5 bases for J; bases not matched to a gene: 5. In germline, CDR1 is MDHEN, CDR2 SYDVKM. Here the CDR3 DNA reads TGTGCCAGCCGAGGACAGGGTCATCAGCCCCAGCATTTT. Protein product: CASRGQGHQPQHF.

The table lists this clone with a few counts. The V and J genes are TRBV5-1 and TRBJ2-5; possibly TRBD2 for D (5 bases). V was shortened by 4 bases and J by 5 bases, with 12 bases between the two germline ends. The length of the CDR3 is 13 residues. CDR1 is SGHRS and CDR2 is YFSETQ in the germline V gene. CDR3 amino acids: CASSPVSSETQYF. DNA of the CDR3: TGCGCCAGCAGCCCAGTTTCTAGCGAGACCCAGTACTTC.